This is a list of T cell receptor beta chains from one sample in a study of OX40 agonist ivuxolimab in advanced cancers. The protocol was immunoSEQ multiplex PCR, while the TCRdb copy is restricted to in-frame clones and leaves out a portion. The sample comprises about 100,000 clones, approximately 90% of which are singletons, and about 0.49% rests with the top ten. The material sequenced was CD4+ or CD8+ T cells sorted from blood, taken in a trial of the OX40 agonist ivuxolimab. Receptor source: an adult with an advanced solid tumor such as melanoma, head and neck, liver or kidney cancer. Each CDR3 is given without its conserved first and last residue. Each record gives: V gene, clone size, D gene, CDR3 protein. The D gene is left open where the match is weak. The listing skips clone size in some rows; elsewhere it reads once, few, many or a size class.

v_gene: TRBV28; abundance: few; d_gene: NA; CDR3aa: ASSETGNLY
v_gene: TRBV11-2; abundance: NA; d_gene: NA; CDR3aa: ASSLGWAGAGEQY
v_gene: TRBV10-1; abundance: many; d_gene: TRBD1; CDR3aa: ASSADRGRNQPQH
v_gene: TRBV7-3; abundance: NA; d_gene: NA; CDR3aa: ASSPRYRGHRTQY
v_gene: TRBV5-6; abundance: NA; d_gene: NA; CDR3aa: ASSLYGGKSSYEQY
v_gene: TRBV7-8; abundance: NA; d_gene: NA; CDR3aa: ASSPPRGESILNEQF
v_gene: TRBV5-1; abundance: NA; d_gene: TRBD1; CDR3aa: ASSLQHLGQGYEQY
v_gene: TRBV7-9; abundance: NA; d_gene: NA; CDR3aa: ASSLEAPYEQY
v_gene: TRBV29-1; abundance: NA; d_gene: TRBD1; CDR3aa: SVGTGSSYEQY
v_gene: TRBV5-1; abundance: NA; d_gene: NA; CDR3aa: ASSLAQAPYEQY
v_gene: TRBV7-2; abundance: few; d_gene: NA; CDR3aa: ASSPPQEPEQY
v_gene: TRBV28; abundance: NA; d_gene: NA; CDR3aa: ASSLTGQPQH
v_gene: TRBV4-2; abundance: NA; d_gene: NA; CDR3aa: ASSQEGDGDTEAF
v_gene: TRBV19; abundance: NA; d_gene: TRBD1; CDR3aa: ASSPTGSAYEQY
v_gene: TRBV6-1; abundance: once; d_gene: TRBD2; CDR3aa: ASTTSGSMYEQY
v_gene: TRBV28; abundance: NA; d_gene: NA; CDR3aa: ASSRYQGELF
v_gene: TRBV19; abundance: NA; d_gene: NA; CDR3aa: ASSPGGDRAQH
v_gene: TRBV7-9; abundance: NA; d_gene: NA; CDR3aa: ATGENTDTQY